What follows are 25 T cell receptor beta chains derived from one specimen sequenced in a study of cytomegalovirus exposure and HLA in healthy donors. 60 Vbeta and 13 Jbeta primers were used in PCR. The data were produced by immunoSEQ multiplex PCR, yet TCRdb's version contains in-frame clones alone and is incomplete. The sample contains around 150,000 clones, less than 90% of which appear only once. The specimen sequenced was PBMCs. These receptor sequences come from a boy younger than 10 in good health and CMV-seronegative.

CDR3 protein: CASSQSAVGSATNEKLFF. CDR3 nucleotide sequence: TGCGCCAGCAGCCAATCGGCCGTGGGGAGTGCAACTAATGAAAAACTGTTTTTT. V is TRBV4-3 and J is TRBJ1-4; D is undetermined. CDR1 is LGHNA and CDR2 is YSLEER in the germline V gene. The CDR3 has 18 residues. V lost 2 bases and J 0 bases, leaving 16 bases between the germline ends.

In this sample, this clone turned up once. This sequence joins TRBV5-5 and TRBJ1-2, with unresolved D. Germline V gene sequence: CDR1 SGHKS, CDR2 YYEKEE (reference sequence). Trimming stripped 2 bases from V and 3 bases from J, with 17 bases between. This CDR3 region has 16 residues. The CDR3, as DNA: TGTGCCAGCAGCTTAAACAGCTTCCCGGAACACTATGGCTACACCTTC. It is translated as CASSLNSFPEHYGYTF. Combining the CDR3 with reference TRBV5-5 and TRBJ1-2 gives the whole variable domain DAGVTQSPTHLIKTRGQQVTLRCSPISGHKSVSWYQQVLGQGPQFIFQYYEKEERGRGNFPDRFSARQFPNYSSELNVNALLLGDSALYLCASSLNSFPEHYGYTFGSGTRLTVV.

In the case of this clone: Relative to the germline gene, one junction end is altered; a read error may explain this. The V call is TRBV7-9, the J call TRBJ2-1; 14 nucleotides align to TRBD2. CDR1 is SEHNR and CDR2 is FQNEAQ in the germline V gene (reference sequence). The CDR3 is 15 residues long. The CDR3 DNA sequence: TGTTCCAGCAGCTCCCGGACTAGCGGGAGGAATGAGCAGTTCTTC. This translates into CSSSSRTSGRNEQFF.

CDR3 residues: CASSTRQTSLHTEAFF. CDR3 nucleotides: TGTGCCAGTAGTACCCGACAAACTTCTCTTCACACTGAAGCTTTCTTT. This chain joins TRBV19 and TRBJ1-1; D call uncertain. CDR1 is LNHDA, CDR2 SQIVND, per germline (reference sequence). CDR3 length equals 16 residues. Trimming took off 4 bases at V and 3 bases at J, with 18 bases between the two ends.

The V and J genes are TRBV9 and TRBJ2-7; D unresolved. Germline V gives CDR1 SGDLS, CDR2 YYNGEE. Trimming left V 2 bases short and J 1 base short, with 10 bases between. This CDR3 is 14 amino acids long. The CDR3 DNA reads TGTGCCAGCAGCGTGGGCTCCATATCCTACGAGCAGTACTTC. Translated: CASSVGSISYEQYF. Looking up the rest from reference TRBV9 and TRBJ2-7 gives the full variable domain: DSGVTQTPKHLITATGQRVTLRCSPRSGDLSVYWYQQSLDQGLQFLIQYYNGEERAKGNILERFSAQQFPDLHSELNLSSLELGDSALYFCASSVGSISYEQYFGPGTRLTVT.

This clone was detected a few times. The junction and the germline gene differ at one end; a read error may be behind it. The rearrangement uses TRBV28 and TRBJ2-7; 9 positions agree with TRBD2. The CDR3 has 15 amino acids. Germline CDR1 reads MDHEN; CDR2 reads SYDVKM. The CDR3 sequence is CASGLAGAPDEEQYF. In DNA, the CDR3 is TGTGCCAGCGGTTTAGCGGGAGCACCGGATGAGGAGCAGTACTTC. Variable domain in full (rest from reference TRBV28 and TRBJ2-7): DVKVTQSSRYLVKRTGEKVFLECVQDMDHENMFWYRQDPGLGLRLIYFSYDVKMKEKGDIPEGYSVSREKKERFSLILESASTNQTSMYLCASGLAGAPDEEQYFGPGTRLTVT.

The chain's CDR3 is CASSALTNQETQYF. DNA for the CDR3: TGTGCCAGCAGCGCACTGACAAACCAAGAGACCCAGTACTTC. The chain joins TRBV6-1 to TRBJ2-5; no clear D. The CDR3 totals 14 residues. Per germline, CDR1 MNHNS and CDR2 SASEGT. V was trimmed by 6 bases and J by 0 bases, leaving 11 bases between them.

In this sample, this clone turned up once. The V call is TRBV5-6, the J call TRBJ2-7; 9 bases are a match to TRBD2. Unmatched junction bases numbered 4, after V lost 3 bases and J lost 3 bases. Per the germline V gene, CDR1 is SGHDT and CDR2 is YYEEEE. The CDR3 sequence is 14 residues long. Here the CDR3 DNA reads TGTGCCAGCAGCTATCTGACTAGCGGCTACGAGCAGTACTTC. This sequence encodes CASSYLTSGYEQYF.

The chain recombines TRBV7-8 with TRBJ2-7, with 7 bases matching TRBD1. Germline V gene data show CDR1 as SGHVS and CDR2 as FQNEAQ. Trimming at V came to 4 bases and at J to 0 bases, leaving 6 bases not matched to a gene. The CDR3 runs to 15 residues. In DNA form, the CDR3 reads TGTGCCAGCAGCTCACAGGGGATCGGCTCCTACGAGCAGTACTTC. This gives the protein CASSSQGIGSYEQYF.

This chain joins TRBV10-3 and TRBJ2-3, with D possibly matching TRBD2 (5 bases). This CDR3 contains 16 residues. From germline, CDR1 is ENHRY and CDR2 SYGVKD. Trimming took 9 bases from V and 0 from J, leaving 19 bases between them. CDR3 nucleotides: TGTGCCATTTTCCAGAGAAGCGGATCTAGCACAGATACGCAGTATTTT. It yields the protein CAIFQRSGSSTDTQYF.

This chain uses TRBV2 with TRBJ2-7, with 10 bases aligning to TRBD1. The V and J ends lost 6 bases and 3 bases, in that order; junction bases with no gene match: 8. The CDR3 extends over 15 amino acids. Germline-derived CDR1 and CDR2 are SNHLY and FYNNEI. DNA for the CDR3: TGTGCCAGCAGCGCGACAGGGGGCGGATTCTACGAGCAGTACTTC. It yields the protein CASSATGGGFYEQYF. Supplemented by reference TRBV2 and TRBJ2-7, the full variable domain reads EPEVTQTPSHQVTQMGQEVILRCVPISNHLYFYWYRQILGQKVEFLVSFYNNEISEKSEIFDDQFSVERPDGSNFTLKIRSTKLEDSAMYFCASSATGGGFYEQYFGPGTRLTVT.

The rearrangement joins TRBV5-4 to TRBJ2-7, with 9 bases identical to TRBD2. The CDR3 runs 15 residues. The V gene's germline CDR1 is SGHNT and CDR2 YYREEE (reference sequence). The trim removed 4 bases at V and 0 bases at J, leaving 5 bases unmatched. The CDR3 reads CASSPSGVGSYEQYF. CDR3 bases: TGTGCCAGCAGCCCTAGCGGGGTTGGCTCCTACGAGCAGTACTTC.

This clone has a handful of counts. The chain combines TRBV10-3 with TRBJ2-2; 12 nucleotides agree with TRBD1. Germline V gives CDR1 ENHRY, CDR2 SYGVKD. This CDR3 comprises 16 residues. V lost 3 bases and J lost 6; bases outside the gene matches: 5. The CDR3 is CAISELGTGGSGELFF. CDR3 in DNA: TGTGCCATCAGTGAATTAGGGACAGGGGGCTCCGGGGAGCTGTTTTTT.

The chain links TRBV19 to TRBJ2-3, with 7 positions matching TRBD1. Germline-derived CDR1 and CDR2 are LNHDA and SQIVND (reference sequence). After removal of 3 bases from V and 2 bases from J, the junction contained 5 bases not matched to a gene. The CDR3 is 15 residues long. The CDR3, as DNA: TGTGCCAGTAGTATGGGACAGCGATTCACAGATACGCAGTATTTT. It encodes CASSMGQRFTDTQYF.

The chain's CDR3 is CSVAASGVSDTQYF. The CDR3 DNA follows: TGCAGCGTTGCTGCTAGCGGGGTATCTGATACGCAGTATTTT. The genes are TRBV29-1 and TRBJ2-3; 9 positions match TRBD2. The length of the CDR3 is 14 residues. CDR1 is SQVTM, CDR2 ANQGSEA, per germline. V dropped 4 bases and J dropped 6; count of bases not matched to a gene: 8.

The chain combines TRBV10-2 with TRBJ2-1, with 10 positions matching TRBD2. This CDR3 comprises 15 residues. V gave up 5 bases and J gave up 9 bases; unmatched junction bases: 10. Germline CDR1 WSHSY, CDR2 SAAADI. The CDR3 here is CASSRPSGGWGEQFF. CDR3 nucleotides: TGCGCCAGCAGTCGACCTAGCGGGGGTTGGGGTGAGCAGTTCTTC.

The chain employs TRBV2 and TRBJ1-2; no clear D gene. The V end lost 7 bases, the J end lost 7 bases, and 16 bases lay between the germline ends. Germline CDR1 reads SNHLY; CDR2 reads FYNNEI. The CDR3 covers 13 residues. CDR3 bases: TGTGCCAGCAATTCCGGGAGAGTCCGTGGCTACACCTTC. It is translated as CASNSGRVRGYTF.

The CDR3 here is CASSLGGRSSYEQYF. Written as DNA, the CDR3 is TGTGCCAGCAGCTTAGGGGGTCGGAGCTCCTACGAGCAGTACTTC. The chain couples TRBV13 to TRBJ2-7; D gene unclear. V lost 0 bases and J 0 bases, leaving 9 bases between the germline ends. Germline V gene sequence: CDR1 PRHDT, CDR2 FYEKMQ (reference sequence). This CDR3 contains 15 residues.

The chain employs TRBV5-1 and TRBJ1-1, with TRBD1 matching over 8 bases. CDR1 is SGHRS, CDR2 YFSETQ, per germline. The CDR3 totals 16 residues. Trimming at V came to 3 bases and at J to 1 base, leaving 8 bases not matched to a gene. CDR3 nucleotide sequence: TGCGCCAGCAGCTCGGACAGGGCGGTTTGGAACACTGAAGCTTTCTTT. Translated: CASSSDRAVWNTEAFF. Using reference TRBV5-1 and TRBJ1-1 for the parts outside the CDR3, the full variable domain is KAGVTQTPRYLIKTRGQQVTLSCSPISGHRSVSWYQQTPGQGLQFLFEYFSETQRNKGNFPGRFSGRQFSNSRSEMNVSTLELGDSALYLCASSSDRAVWNTEAFFGQGTRLTVV.

The rearrangement links TRBV6-4 to TRBJ2-5; 10 positions match TRBD2. CDR1 and CDR2 from the germline V gene are MRHNA and SNTAGT. This CDR3 has 15 residues. Trimming removed 8 bases from V and 5 bases from J; junction bases left unmatched: 11. The chain's CDR3 is CASSFEAGGQETQYF. The CDR3 bases are TGTGCCAGCTCTTTCGAAGCGGGAGGGCAGGAGACCCAGTACTTC.

V gene TRBV5-4 combines with J gene TRBJ2-3, with D possibly TRBD1 on 6 matching bases. CDR1 and CDR2 from the germline V gene are SGHNT and YYREEE (reference sequence). V lost 4 bases, J lost 2 bases, and 11 bases lay in between. CDR3 length: 14 residues. In DNA form, the CDR3 reads TGTGCCAGCAGCCTTGGACAGATCACAGATACGCAGTATTTT. This codes for CASSLGQITDTQYF.

This clone has a single count. V usage is TRBV5-1 and J usage is TRBJ1-5; D call uncertain. The CDR3 is 15 amino acids. In germline, CDR1 is SGHRS, CDR2 YFSETQ. Trimming removed 1 base from V and 3 bases from J, with 11 bases in between. CDR3 protein: CASSLYNSYNQPQHF. As DNA, the CDR3 is TGCGCCAGCAGCTTGTATAACAGCTACAATCAGCCCCAGCATTTT.

The V and J genes are TRBV7-8 and TRBJ2-3, with 8 bases matching TRBD2. V lost 5 bases and J lost 7; bases outside the gene matches: 8. Germline values: CDR1 SGHVS, CDR2 FQNEAQ. The CDR3 contains 14 residues. The CDR3 DNA follows: TGTGCCAGCAGCGAGAGCGGGAGTGTGAATACGCAGTATTTT. Protein sequence: CASSESGSVNTQYF.

This sequence joins TRBV9 and TRBJ2-1, with 8 nucleotides matching TRBD1. Germline V CDR1 and CDR2: SGDLS, YYNGEE. With V trimmed by 3 bases and J by 9 bases, 8 bases remained unmatched. This CDR3 region has 14 residues. The CDR3 protein is CASSGTDRAGEQFF. The DNA for the CDR3 is TGTGCCAGCAGCGGGACGGACAGGGCTGGTGAGCAGTTCTTC.

The chain combines TRBV28 with TRBJ1-2; D not certain. The CDR3 is made up of 13 amino acids. Germline V gene data show CDR1 as MDHEN and CDR2 as SYDVKM. The germline V and J ends were trimmed by 2 bases and 4 bases, with 8 bases remaining between them. CDR3 protein: CASSLDTTYGYTF. In nucleotides, the CDR3 is TGTGCCAGCAGTTTAGACACAACCTATGGCTACACCTTC.